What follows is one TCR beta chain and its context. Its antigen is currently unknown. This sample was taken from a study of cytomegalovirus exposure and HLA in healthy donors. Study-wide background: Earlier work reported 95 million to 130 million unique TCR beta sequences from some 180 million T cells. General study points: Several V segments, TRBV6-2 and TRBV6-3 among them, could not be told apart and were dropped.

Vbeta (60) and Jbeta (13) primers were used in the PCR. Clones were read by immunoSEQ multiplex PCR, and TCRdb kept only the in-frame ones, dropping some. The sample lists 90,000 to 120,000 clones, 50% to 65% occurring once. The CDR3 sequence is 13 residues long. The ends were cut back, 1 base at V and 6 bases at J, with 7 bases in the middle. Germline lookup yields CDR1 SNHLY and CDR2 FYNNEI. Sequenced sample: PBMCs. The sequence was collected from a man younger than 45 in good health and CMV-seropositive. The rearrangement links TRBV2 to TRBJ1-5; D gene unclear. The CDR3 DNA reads TGTGCCAGCAGTGAAGAGAGGGTTCAGCCCCAGCATTTT. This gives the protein CASSEERVQPQHF.